These T cell receptor beta chains were read from a single sample in a study of shared clonotypes between healthy human individuals. TCRdb keeps only in-frame clones here, not all; method: immunoSEQ multiplex PCR. The sample holds about 1.5 million clones, 98% seen once. Sequenced sample: naive CD4+ T cells sorted from blood. The source of these receptors is a man under 40 in good health. Each CDR3 is given with its conserved first and last residue. The D gene is left open where the match is weak. A row's size may be missing; if present it is once, few, many or a size class.

v_call	j_call	d_call	clone_size	cdr3_nt	cdr3_aa
TRBV9	TRBJ2-5	-	-	TGTGCCAGCAGCGTAGATCTCGCGGAGACCCAGTACTTC	CASSVDLAETQYF
TRBV2	TRBJ2-3	-	-	TGTGCCAGCAGTGAAGTCCGGGGACCGGCAGATACGCAGTATTTT	CASSEVRGPADTQYF
TRBV5-4	TRBJ2-4	-	-	TGTGCCAGCAGCTATACAGGAGGTGACATTCAGTACTTC	CASSYTGGDIQYF
TRBV19	TRBJ2-7	-	-	TGTGCCAGTAGTATAGTGGGGGGCGAAACCTACGAGCAGTACTTC	CASSIVGGETYEQYF
TRBV28	TRBJ2-2	-	-	TGTGCCAGCAGTTGGACAGCTTACACCGGGGAGCTGTTTTTT	CASSWTAYTGELFF
TRBV4-2	TRBJ2-2	-	-	TGTGCCAGCAGCCCGAGGACGAGGGCCGGACTCGGGGAGCTGTTTTTT	CASSPRTRAGLGELFF
TRBV15	TRBJ2-5	-	-	TGTGCCACCAGCAGAGTTGTCGCAGAAGAGACCCAGTACTTC	CATSRVVAEETQYF
TRBV18	TRBJ2-1	-	once	TGTGCCAGCTCACCATCCCCGACGGGGGGCCGAGGTGAGCAGTTCTTC	CASSPSPTGGRGEQFF
TRBV29-1	TRBJ2-1	TRBD1	-	TGCAGCGCTAGACCCGGGACAGGGGACTACAATGAGCAGTTCTTC	CSARPGTGDYNEQFF
TRBV6-6	TRBJ2-2	-	-	TGTGCCAGCAGTTACCCAGGGTCCGGGGAGCTGTTTTTT	CASSYPGSGELFF
TRBV4-1	TRBJ2-7	TRBD2	few	TGCGCCAGCAGCCAAGAAAAGCGGGAGCCCCTATCGTACGAGCAGTACTTC	CASSQEKREPLSYEQYF
TRBV9	TRBJ1-4	TRBD1	-	TGTGCCAGCAGCGCTTGGGACAGGAGCGCAACTAATGAAAAACTGTTTTTT	CASSAWDRSATNEKLFF
TRBV11-3	TRBJ2-1	-	-	TGTGCCAGCAGCTTAGAATTCGATGAGCAGTTCTTC	CASSLEFDEQFF
TRBV15	TRBJ2-7	-	once	TGTGCCACCAGCAACGCACGGGTGAGTTTCTACGAGCAGTACTTC	CATSNARVSFYEQYF
TRBV14	TRBJ1-2	TRBD1	-	TGTGCCAGCAGCTTACCGGGACAGGGAAGAGGTGGCTACACCTTC	CASSLPGQGRGGYTF
TRBV2	TRBJ2-3	-	-	TGTGCCAGCAGTATGGTGGCTCCCACAGATACGCAGTATTTT	CASSMVAPTDTQYF
TRBV11-2	TRBJ2-3	-	-	TGTGCCAGCAGCTTAGATAGTAGCACAGATACGCAGTATTTT	CASSLDSSTDTQYF
TRBV7-7	TRBJ2-5	-	-	TGTGCTAGCAGCTTAGTAGGGGGCCAAGAGACCCAGTACTTC	CASSLVGGQETQYF
TRBV7-2	TRBJ2-1	TRBD2	-	TGTGCCAGCAGCTTATCTAGCGGGAGGAGCAATGAGCAGTTCTTC	CASSLSSGRSNEQFF
TRBV5-1	TRBJ2-7	-	-	TGCGCCAGCAGCTTGTCGCGGGCCTTTGTGGAGCAGTACTTC	CASSLSRAFVEQYF
TRBV28	TRBJ2-6	-	-	TGTGCCAGCAGGTCTTCCGGGACGAGGGGGGCCAACGTCCTGACTTTC	CASRSSGTRGANVLTF
TRBV5-1	TRBJ2-2	-	-	TGCGCCAGCAGCGCCCGCCAGGGGCCCGGGGAGCTGTTTTTT	CASSARQGPGELFF
TRBV15	TRBJ1-5	-	-	TGTGCCACCAGCAGGGCGTACCAGGGTACGGGTGGTCATCAGCCCCAGCATTTT	CATSRAYQGTGGHQPQHF
TRBV19	TRBJ1-5	-	-	TGTGCCAGTAGTATAGAGGGGGGGCCTCGAGGGCCCCAGCATTTT	CASSIEGGPRGPQHF
TRBV18	TRBJ2-1	-	-	TGTGCCAGCTCACCACCCGGGACTCGTGGGAATGAGCAGTTCTTC	CASSPPGTRGNEQFF
TRBV28	TRBJ1-2	TRBD1	-	TGTGCCAGCAGTTTAGGTGTCGGACAGGGGCGATATAGGACCAACTATGGCTACACCTTC	CASSLGVGQGRYRTNYGYTF
TRBV10-3	TRBJ2-1	-	-	TGTGCCATCACACGGGACGGCTCCTACAATGAGCAGTTCTTC	CAITRDGSYNEQFF
TRBV9	TRBJ1-5	-	-	TGTGCCAGCAGCGGGGGGCGGGCGGATCAGCCCCAGCATTTT	CASSGGRADQPQHF
TRBV5-4	TRBJ2-7	TRBD2	-	TGTGCCAGCAGCTTGGGGACTAGCGGACGGACAGCGTTCTACGAGCAGTACTTC	CASSLGTSGRTAFYEQYF
TRBV7-8	TRBJ2-7	TRBD2	once	TGTGCCAGCAGCCCTACAGCGGGAGTGCCCTACGAGCAGTACTTC	CASSPTAGVPYEQYF